This T cell receptor (beta chain) was profiled in a study of T cell responses to AZD1222 COVID-19 vaccine (dated by TCRdb to the early 2020s). General notes on the study: TCR sequencing was performed for 230 to 250 trial participants, of whom some 200 were given two doses of AZD1222 and around 25 were given two doses of MenACWY control vaccine. Trial participants were enrolled by age into subgroups of 18-55, 56-69 and 70-plus years, and around 150, 28 and 57 TCR-sequenced participants, respectively, were included in these subgroups.

As concerns this clone: Its antigen has not been determined. No base qualities exist here, and no much larger clone lies one base off it.

What the research found in general, with its limitations: In the small 56-69-year group, the increase in depth fell short of significance, most likely because of low power. CD4 TCRs associated with the vaccine covered the entire spike protein, and the dominant responses were in regions 160-218 and 743-854. Because no day 14 peak-response samples were available, repertoires were characterized only after the peak T cell response. Reportedly, almost half of the unique spike-specific TCRs recognized epitopes lying outside the regions that are mutated in the B.1.351 and B.1.1.7 variants. Most participants were white British and females outnumbered males, and the authors suggested that clonal diversity may have been underestimated. After two AZD1222 doses, both the breadth and the depth of spike-specific TCRs were significantly higher than at day 0 and than in MenACWY recipients. Only a handful of AZD1222 recipients were SARS-CoV-2 seropositive at baseline, limiting conclusions about previously exposed vaccinees.

The sample's time point label, in plain terms: about 28 days (+/-7) after the second vaccine dose. AZD1222 recipients whose second dose came at about 4 weeks and those whose second dose came at about 12 weeks were combined into one group, since spike-specific TCR depth and breadth did not differ between the two schedules. Vaccinee samples came from UK trials COV001 and COV002, including a single-blind randomized controlled phase 2/3 trial of AZD1222 (ChAdOx1 nCoV-19) in healthy adults. For TCRbeta chain sequencing, PBMC samples from trial participants were taken at day 0 and at day 28 after the second dose. From cysteine to phenylalanine, the CDR3 is 13 amino acids long. Of the read, only the CDR3 DNA is kept; its 39 bases are in frame from base 1. From the germline V gene, CDR1 is ENHRY and CDR2 is SYGVKD. Between the V and J ends, shortened by 10 bases and 4 bases respectively, the junction contains 14 bases.

The CDR3 regions of human TCRbeta chains were subjected to immunosequencing. Concerning the study's data processing: TCRs in the repertoires were matched against a reference library of SARS-CoV-2-specific TCRs that had been generated with the MIRA antigen-specificity platform. Breadth was defined as the fraction of unique TCRs that were SARS-CoV-2-associated. Depth was defined as the fraction of total T cells that were SARS-CoV-2-associated. Each spike-specific TCR was assigned to its reactive spike region and to a CD4 or CD8 class using the MIRA data. Log10-transformed breadth and depth values were compared by one-way ANOVA with Sidak's multiple comparisons tests. In its TCRdb copy, this immuneACCESS table keeps in-frame sequences only and misses some clones. Where compared with another copy, unresolved V genes explain less than half of these, and the others have no known cause. V and J calls and clone size come straight from that table; D and trimming were deduced from the DNA. The sample includes fewer than 120,000 clones, with around nine tenths observed a single time. 15% of the sample is held by the ten biggest clonotypes.

The sequence came from an adult who received the AZD1222 COVID-19 vaccine. Sample: peripheral blood, taken 28 days after the second AZD1222 dose. The receptor chain draws on TRBV10-3 and TRBJ2-1, with an unclear D gene assignment. The CDR3 region has the sequence CATNGPGYNEQFF. The base sequence is TGTGCCACTAACGGGCCCGGGTACAATGAGCAGTTCTTC.